Only a few counts were recorded for the clone carrying this T cell receptor beta chain. This specimen belongs to a study of blood T cell repertoires in COVID-19. Libraries were prepared by immunoSEQ multiplex PCR; TCRdb keeps only in-frame clonotypes and omits some of them. The table shows about 69,000 clones, with around 89% occurring only once. Germline CDR1 reads SEHNR; CDR2 reads FQNEAQ (reference sequence). Trimming removed 0 bases from V and 5 bases from J; junction bases left unmatched: 3. This CDR3 region has 14 residues. The sequenced sample consisted of peripheral blood. The TCR comes from a man aged 50 to 60 with acute or convalescent COVID-19. V usage is TRBV7-9 and J usage is TRBJ1-2; 7 bases fit TRBD1. The CDR3 loop reads CASSLAPGGYGYTF. The CDR3 DNA sequence: TGTGCCAGCAGCTTAGCCCCAGGGGGTTATGGCTACACCTTC.